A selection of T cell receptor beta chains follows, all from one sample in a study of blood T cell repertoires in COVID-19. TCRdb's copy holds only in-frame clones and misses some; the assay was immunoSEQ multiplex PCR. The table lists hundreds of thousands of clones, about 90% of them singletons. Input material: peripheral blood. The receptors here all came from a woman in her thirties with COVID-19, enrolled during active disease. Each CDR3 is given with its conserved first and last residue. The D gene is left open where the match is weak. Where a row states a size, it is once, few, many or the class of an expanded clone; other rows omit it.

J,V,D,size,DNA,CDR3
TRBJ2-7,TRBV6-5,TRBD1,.,TGTGCCAGCAGTTGGGGGGACAGGGGTTACGAGCAGTACTTC,CASSWGDRGYEQYF
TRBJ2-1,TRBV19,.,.,TGTGCCAGTAGAGACCGCAGAGGTGAGCAGTTCTTC,CASRDRRGEQFF
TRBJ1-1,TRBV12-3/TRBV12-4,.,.,TGTGCCAGCAGTTTTACTACAGGCGAAGCTTTCTTT,CASSFTTGEAFF
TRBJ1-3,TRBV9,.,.,TGTGCCAGCAGCGTAGATCCGGGAACCACTGGAAACACCATATATTTT,CASSVDPGTTGNTIYF
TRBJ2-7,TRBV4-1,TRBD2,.,TGCGCCAGCAGCCAGGCTAGCGGGGCGTACGAGCAGTACTTC,CASSQASGAYEQYF
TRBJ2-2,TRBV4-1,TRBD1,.,TGCGCCAGCAGCAGGCAGGGACAGGCTAACACCGGGGAGCTGTTTTTT,CASSRQGQANTGELFF
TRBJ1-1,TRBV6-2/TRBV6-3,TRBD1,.,TGTGCCAGCAGTTGGAGCTCCCCCGACAGGGCCCAAGCTTTCTTT,CASSWSSPDRAQAFF
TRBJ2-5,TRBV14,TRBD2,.,TGTGCCAGCAGGGGACTAGTGGAGACCCAGTACTTC,CASRGLVETQYF
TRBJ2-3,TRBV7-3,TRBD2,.,TGTGCCAGCAGCTTACTAGCGGGGACAGATACGCAGTATTTT,CASSLLAGTDTQYF
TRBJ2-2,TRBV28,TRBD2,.,TGTGCCAGCAGCCGACTAGCGGGATCTGGAACCGGGGAGCTGTTTTTT,CASSRLAGSGTGELFF
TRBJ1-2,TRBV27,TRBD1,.,TGTGCCAGCAGTTTGAGGGGGCCTTTCCCCTATGGCTACACCTTC,CASSLRGPFPYGYTF
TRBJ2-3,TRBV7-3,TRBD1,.,TGTGCCAGCAGCTCAGGGGGTGGCACAGATACGCAGTATTTT,CASSSGGGTDTQYF
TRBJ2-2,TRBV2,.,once,TGTGCCAGCAGTGAAAATTGGGCGAGGACCGGGGAGCCGTTTTTT,CASSENWARTGEPFF
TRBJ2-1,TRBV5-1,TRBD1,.,TGCGCCAGCAGCTCCGACAGGGGGAGATACAATGAGCAGTTCTTC,CASSSDRGRYNEQFF